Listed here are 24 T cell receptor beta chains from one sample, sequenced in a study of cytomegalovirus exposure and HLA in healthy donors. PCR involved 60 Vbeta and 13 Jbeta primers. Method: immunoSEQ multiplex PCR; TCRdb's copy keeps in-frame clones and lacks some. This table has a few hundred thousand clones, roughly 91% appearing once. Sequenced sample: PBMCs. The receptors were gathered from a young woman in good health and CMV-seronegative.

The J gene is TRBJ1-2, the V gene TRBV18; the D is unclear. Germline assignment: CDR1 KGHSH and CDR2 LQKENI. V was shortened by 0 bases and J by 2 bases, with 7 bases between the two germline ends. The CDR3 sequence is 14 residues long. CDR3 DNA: TGTGCCAGCTCACCACCTGGCAGGAACTATGGCTACACCTTC. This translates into CASSPPGRNYGYTF.

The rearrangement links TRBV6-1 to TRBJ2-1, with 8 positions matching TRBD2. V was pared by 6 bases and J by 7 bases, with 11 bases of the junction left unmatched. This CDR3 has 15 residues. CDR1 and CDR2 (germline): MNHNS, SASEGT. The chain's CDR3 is CASSEPGGPLNEQFF. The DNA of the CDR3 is TGTGCCAGCAGCGAGCCGGGAGGGCCCCTGAATGAGCAGTTCTTC.

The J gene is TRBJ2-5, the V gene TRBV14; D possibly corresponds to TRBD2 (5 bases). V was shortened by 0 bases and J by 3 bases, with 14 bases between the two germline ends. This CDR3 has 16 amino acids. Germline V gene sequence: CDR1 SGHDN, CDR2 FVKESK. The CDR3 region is CASSQEMAGLEETQYF. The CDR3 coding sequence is TGTGCCAGCAGCCAAGAAATGGCGGGCCTAGAAGAGACCCAGTACTTC.

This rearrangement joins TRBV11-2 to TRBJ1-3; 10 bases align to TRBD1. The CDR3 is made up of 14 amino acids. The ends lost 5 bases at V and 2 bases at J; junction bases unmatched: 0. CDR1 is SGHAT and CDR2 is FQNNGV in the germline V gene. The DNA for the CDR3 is TGTGCCAGCAGCGGACAGGGGGCTGGAAACACCATATATTTT. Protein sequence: CASSGQGAGNTIYF.

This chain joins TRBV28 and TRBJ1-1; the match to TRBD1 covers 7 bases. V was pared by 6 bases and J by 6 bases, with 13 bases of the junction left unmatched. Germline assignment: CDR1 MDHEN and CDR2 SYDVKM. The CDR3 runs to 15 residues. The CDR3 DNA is TGTGCCAGCAGCTATGGCACAGGGGTTCAGGCTGAAGCTTTCTTT. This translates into CASSYGTGVQAEAFF. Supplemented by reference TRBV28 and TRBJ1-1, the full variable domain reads DVKVTQSSRYLVKRTGEKVFLECVQDMDHENMFWYRQDPGLGLRLIYFSYDVKMKEKGDIPEGYSVSREKKERFSLILESASTNQTSMYLCASSYGTGVQAEAFFGQGTRLTVV.

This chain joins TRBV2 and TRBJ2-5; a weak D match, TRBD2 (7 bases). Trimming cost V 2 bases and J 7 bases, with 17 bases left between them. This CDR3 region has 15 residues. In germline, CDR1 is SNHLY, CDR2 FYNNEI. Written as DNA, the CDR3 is TGTGCCAGCAGTGAACAATCGGGGGGCCTTGGGACCCAGTACTTC. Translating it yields CASSEQSGGLGTQYF.

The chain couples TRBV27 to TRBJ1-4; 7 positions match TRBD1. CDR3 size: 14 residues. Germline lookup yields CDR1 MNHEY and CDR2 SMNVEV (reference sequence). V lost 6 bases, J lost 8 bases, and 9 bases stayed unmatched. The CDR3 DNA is TGTGCCAGCAGCCCACAGGGGAGAGGGGAAAAACTGTTTTTT. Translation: CASSPQGRGEKLFF.

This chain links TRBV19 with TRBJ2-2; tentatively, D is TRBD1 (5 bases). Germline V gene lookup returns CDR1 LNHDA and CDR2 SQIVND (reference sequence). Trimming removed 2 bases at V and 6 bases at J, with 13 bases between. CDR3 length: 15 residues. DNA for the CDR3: TGTGCCAGTAGTATACAATTCTCACAGGCCGGGGAGCTGTTTTTT. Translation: CASSIQFSQAGELFF. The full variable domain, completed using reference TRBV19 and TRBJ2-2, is DGGITQSPKYLFRKEGQNVTLSCEQNLNHDAMYWYRQDPGQGLRLIYYSQIVNDFQKGDIAEGYSVSREKKESFPLTVTSAQKNPTAFYLCASSIQFSQAGELFFGEGSRLTVL.

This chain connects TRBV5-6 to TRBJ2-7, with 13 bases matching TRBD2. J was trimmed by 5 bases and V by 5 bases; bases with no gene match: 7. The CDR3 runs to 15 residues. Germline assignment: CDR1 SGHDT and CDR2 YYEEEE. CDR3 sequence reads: CASRIRLAGGHEQYF. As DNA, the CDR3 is TGTGCCAGCAGGATCAGACTAGCGGGAGGCCACGAGCAGTACTTC.

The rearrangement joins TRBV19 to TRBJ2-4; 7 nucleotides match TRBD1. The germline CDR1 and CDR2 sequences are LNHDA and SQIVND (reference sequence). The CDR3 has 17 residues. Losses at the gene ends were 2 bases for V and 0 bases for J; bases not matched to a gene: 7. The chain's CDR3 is CASSIRGTVRAKNIQYF. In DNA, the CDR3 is TGTGCCAGTAGTATACGAGGGACAGTCCGAGCCAAAAACATTCAGTACTTC.

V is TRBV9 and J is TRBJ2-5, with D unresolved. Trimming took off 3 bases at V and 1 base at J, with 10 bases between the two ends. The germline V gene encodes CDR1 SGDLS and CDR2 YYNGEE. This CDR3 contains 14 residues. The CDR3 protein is CASSASELQETQYF. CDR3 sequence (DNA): TGTGCCAGCAGCGCCAGCGAGCTCCAAGAGACCCAGTACTTC.

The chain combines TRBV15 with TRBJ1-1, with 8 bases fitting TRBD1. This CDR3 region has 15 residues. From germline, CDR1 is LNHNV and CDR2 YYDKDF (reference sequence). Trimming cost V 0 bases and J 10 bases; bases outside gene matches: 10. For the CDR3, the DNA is TGTGCCACCAGCAGAGATCTCCAGGACAGGGTAGGAGCTTTCTTT. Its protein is CATSRDLQDRVGAFF.

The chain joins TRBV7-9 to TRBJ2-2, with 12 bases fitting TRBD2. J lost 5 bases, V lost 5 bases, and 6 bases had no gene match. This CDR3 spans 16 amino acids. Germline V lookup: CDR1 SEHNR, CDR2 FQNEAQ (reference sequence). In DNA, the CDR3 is TGTGCCAGCAGCCGGACCCTAGCGGGGGGGACCGGGGAGCTGTTTTTT. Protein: CASSRTLAGGTGELFF.

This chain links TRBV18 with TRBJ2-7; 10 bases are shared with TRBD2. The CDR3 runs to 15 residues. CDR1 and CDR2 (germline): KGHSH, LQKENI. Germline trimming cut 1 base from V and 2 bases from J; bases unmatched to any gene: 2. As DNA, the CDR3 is TGTGCCAGCTCACCACTAGCGGGGGGCCCCTACGAGCAGTACTTC. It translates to CASSPLAGGPYEQYF.

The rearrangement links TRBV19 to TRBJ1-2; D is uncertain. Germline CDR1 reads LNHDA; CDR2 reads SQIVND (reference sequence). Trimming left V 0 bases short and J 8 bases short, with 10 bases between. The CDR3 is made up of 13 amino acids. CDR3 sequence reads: CASSIERWRGYTF. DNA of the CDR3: TGTGCCAGTAGTATAGAAAGGTGGCGGGGCTACACCTTC.

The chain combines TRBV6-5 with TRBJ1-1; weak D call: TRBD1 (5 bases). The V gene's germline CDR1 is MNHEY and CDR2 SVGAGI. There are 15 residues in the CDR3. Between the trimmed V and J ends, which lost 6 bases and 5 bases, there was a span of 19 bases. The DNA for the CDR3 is TGTGCCAGCAGACCCCTTCAGGGAAGGTCGACTGAAGCTTTCTTT. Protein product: CASRPLQGRSTEAFF.

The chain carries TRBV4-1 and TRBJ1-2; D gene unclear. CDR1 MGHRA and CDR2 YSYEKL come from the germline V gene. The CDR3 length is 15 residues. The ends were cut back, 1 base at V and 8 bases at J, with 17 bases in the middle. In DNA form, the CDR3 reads TGCGCCAGCAGCCAAGGCAGATTGGAGGCGGGGGGCTACACCTTC. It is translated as CASSQGRLEAGGYTF.

The CDR3 sequence: CASSSVLAGGTYEQYF. The DNA for the CDR3 is TGTGCCAGCAGTTCCGTACTAGCGGGGGGAACCTACGAGCAGTACTTC. The chain carries TRBV27 and TRBJ2-7; 12 bases align to TRBD2. The length of the CDR3 is 16 residues. CDR1 is MNHEY, CDR2 SMNVEV, per germline (reference sequence). V shed 4 bases and J 2 bases; nucleotides not matched to a gene: 6.

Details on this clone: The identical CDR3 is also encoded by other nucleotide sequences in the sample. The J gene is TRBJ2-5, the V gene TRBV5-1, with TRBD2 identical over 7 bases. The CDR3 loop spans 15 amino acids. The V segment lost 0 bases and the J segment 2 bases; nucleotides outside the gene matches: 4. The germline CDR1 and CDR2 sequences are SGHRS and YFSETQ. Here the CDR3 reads CASSLAGTTQETQYF. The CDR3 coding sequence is TGCGCCAGCAGCTTGGCCGGGACTACGCAAGAGACCCAGTACTTC.

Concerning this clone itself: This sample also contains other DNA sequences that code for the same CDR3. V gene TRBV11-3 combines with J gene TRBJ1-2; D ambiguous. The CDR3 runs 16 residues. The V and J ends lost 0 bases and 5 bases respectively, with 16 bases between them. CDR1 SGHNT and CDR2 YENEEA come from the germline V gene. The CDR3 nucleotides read TGTGCCAGCAGCTTAGAGGGCACCCGATACTCTTATGGCTACACCTTC. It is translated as CASSLEGTRYSYGYTF.

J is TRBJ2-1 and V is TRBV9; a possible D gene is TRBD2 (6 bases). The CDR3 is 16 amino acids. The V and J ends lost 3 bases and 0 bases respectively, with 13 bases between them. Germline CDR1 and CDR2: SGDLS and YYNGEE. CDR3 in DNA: TGTGCCAGCAGCGAGGGCGGGGCTCCCTCCTACAATGAGCAGTTCTTC. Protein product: CASSEGGAPSYNEQFF.

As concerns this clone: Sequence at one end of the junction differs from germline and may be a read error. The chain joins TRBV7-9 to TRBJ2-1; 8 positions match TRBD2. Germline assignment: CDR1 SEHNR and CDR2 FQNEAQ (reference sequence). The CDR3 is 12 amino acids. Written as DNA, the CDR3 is TGTTCCAGCAGCTCAGGGACTAGGGAGCAGTTCTTC. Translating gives CSSSSGTREQFF.

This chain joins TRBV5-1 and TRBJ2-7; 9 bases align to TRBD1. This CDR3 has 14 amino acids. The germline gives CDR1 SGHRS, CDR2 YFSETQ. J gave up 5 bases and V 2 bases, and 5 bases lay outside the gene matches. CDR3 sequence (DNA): TGCGCCAGCAGCTTACCGGGACAGGGTCACGAGCAGTACTTC. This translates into CASSLPGQGHEQYF.

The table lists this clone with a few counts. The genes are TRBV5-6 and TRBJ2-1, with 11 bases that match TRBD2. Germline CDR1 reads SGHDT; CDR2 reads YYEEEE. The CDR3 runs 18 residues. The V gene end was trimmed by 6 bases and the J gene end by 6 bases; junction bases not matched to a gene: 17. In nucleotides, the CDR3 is TGTGCCAGCATCCCTGGGAGGAGGCTAGCGGGAGGCGGCAATGAGCAGTTCTTC. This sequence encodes CASIPGRRLAGGGNEQFF.